The entry that follows covers one T cell receptor (beta chain) sequence. These data come from a study of T cell changes during pregnancy in multiple sclerosis. TCRdb's table, derived via immunoSEQ multiplex PCR, lists solely in-frame clones and lacks some. The table shows 45,000 or so clones, with 70% to 90% occurring only once. CDR3 size: 12 residues. The germline gives CDR1 MNHEY, CDR2 SVGAGI. V was trimmed by 8 bases and J by 8 bases, leaving 12 bases between them. The receptor was derived from a female donor with multiple sclerosis, enrolled in a pregnancy study. The sequencing used peripheral blood, collected in the first trimester of pregnancy. V gene TRBV6-5 combines with J gene TRBJ1-4, with a weak D call TRBD1 (5 bases). The CDR3 DNA reads TGTGCCAGCCGGGCAGGGAGGGAAAAACTGTTTTTT. Translating gives CASRAGREKLFF.